The source of this TCR beta chain is a study of regulatory T cells in long-lasting Graves disease. There are 13 residues in the CDR3. With 3 bases removed from V and 7 bases from J, the gap between germline ends came to 9 bases. Germline V gene sequence: CDR1 MNHEY, CDR2 SMNVEV (reference sequence). Construction of the TCR beta libraries employed iRepertoire HTBI primers in conjunction with Arm-PCR of CDR3 regions. TCRdb fed the multiplex PCR reads into MiXCR, producing one record per CDR3 protein. Of hundreds of thousands of distinct CDR3 sequences listed, approximately 16% were seen once; the top ten hold over 8.5%. Time point here: newly diagnosed GD, antithyroid drugs for less than 3 months. The TCR library used RNA extracted from PBMCs. The same data also contributed to another study, on T cells in Graves' hyperthyroidism and ophthalmopathy. As reported in that work: First-round RT-PCR targeting the TCR CDR3 was performed with the HTBI primer set.

The TCR comes from a woman aged 25 to 45 with Graves disease. The sequences come from peripheral blood mononuclear cells (PBMCs), collected at new diagnosis, from a patient treated with antithyroid drugs. The chain uses TRBV27 and TRBJ2-2, with D uncertain. This CDR3 is CASSFEGIGELFF. In DNA, the CDR3 is TGTGCCAGCAGTTTTGAAGGGATCGGGGAGCTGTTTTTT.